Described below is a single T cell receptor beta chain sequence and its context. The repertoire was sequenced with immunoSEQ multiplex PCR; TCRdb's copy has only in-frame clones and lacks some. The table has approximately 45,000 clones, approximately 80% seen once. The sample comes from a study of blood T cell repertoires in COVID-19. The germline V gene encodes CDR1 SGHTA and CDR2 FQGNSA. V gave up 1 base and J gave up 5 bases; unmatched junction bases: 2. This CDR3 comprises 14 residues. The rearrangement uses TRBV7-2 and TRBJ2-3; 8 bases line up with TRBD2. This sequence originates from a man older than 75 with acute or convalescent COVID-19. The specimen sequenced was peripheral blood. The CDR3 loop reads CASSLGLARDTQYF. CDR3 DNA: TGTGCCAGCAGCTTAGGACTAGCGAGAGATACGCAGTATTTT.